The 17 T cell receptor beta chains below come from one sample, sequenced in a study of blood T cell repertoires in COVID-19. Data came from immunoSEQ multiplex PCR; TCRdb stores just in-frame clones and leaves some out. Of around 100,000 clones in the sample, roughly 87% are singletons; the top ten hold 5% to 6.5%. Sequencing was performed on peripheral blood. These receptors came from a woman in her forties or fifties with COVID-19, enrolled during active disease.

The chain has TRBV12-5 and TRBJ2-7; no clear D. Looked up from germline, CDR1 is LGHNT and CDR2 is FRNRAP. Deletions cut 3 bases from V and 0 bases from J, with 6 bases between. This CDR3 has 13 amino acids. The CDR3 nucleotides read TGTGCTAGTGGTTTACAGAGCTCCTACGAGCAGTACTTC. Protein: CASGLQSSYEQYF.

This chain connects TRBV1 to TRBJ1-2; the table's D call TRBD1 went unverified against the DNA. TRBV1 is flagged as a pseudogene. The CDR3 has 15 residues. CDR3 amino acids: CTIPGQPCKSCGYTF. The DNA of the CDR3 is TGCACCATACCGGGACAGCCATGCAAGTCTTGTGGCTACACCTTC.

This clone occurred a few times. This rearrangement joins TRBV30 to TRBJ2-2; TRBD1 agrees at 7 bases. CDR1 and CDR2 (germline): GTSNPN, SVGIG (reference sequence). Trimming removed 4 bases from V and 3 bases from J; junction bases left unmatched: 5. This CDR3 has 14 amino acids. The CDR3 spells CAWNPGQYTGELFF. The CDR3 region has the DNA TGTGCCTGGAATCCGGGACAGTACACCGGGGAGCTGTTTTTT.

The chain has TRBV6-4 and TRBJ2-1; D not resolved. CDR1 is MRHNA, CDR2 SNTAGT, per germline. This CDR3 is 13 amino acids long. The V end lost 4 bases, the J end lost 5 bases, and 9 bases lay between the germline ends. The CDR3 region has the DNA TGTGCCAGCAGTGGAACTACTAACAATGAGCAGTTCTTC. As protein: CASSGTTNNEQFF.

CDR3 nucleotides: TGTGCCAGCCGGGCTAGCGGGGGAGTGCAGTATTTT. Translation gives CASRASGGVQYF. The chain joins TRBV7-3 to TRBJ2-3; 10 bases line up with TRBD2. Germline loops: CDR1 SGHTA, CDR2 FQGTGA. The CDR3 length is 12 residues. V dropped 8 bases and J dropped 11; count of bases not matched to a gene: 7.

The chain recombines TRBV30 with TRBJ2-2; 11 nucleotides line up with TRBD2. V was pared by 2 bases and J by 7 bases, with 9 bases of the junction left unmatched. The germline CDR1 and CDR2 sequences are GTSNPN and SVGIG (reference sequence). The CDR3 is 16 residues long. For the CDR3, the DNA is TGTGCCTGGAGTAGAGGGGTAGCGGGGGGGCACGGGGAGCTGTTTTTT. Protein product: CAWSRGVAGGHGELFF.

The rearrangement uses TRBV3-1 (or the pseudogene TRBV3-2) and TRBJ1-1; 9 bases map to TRBD1. Per germline, CDR1 LGHDT and CDR2 YNNKEL (reference sequence). The V gene end was trimmed by 5 bases and the J gene end by 5 bases; junction bases not matched to a gene: 6. This CDR3 has 14 amino acids. This chain's CDR3 is CASSYNRGPTEAFF. The CDR3 DNA reads TGTGCCAGCAGCTATAACAGGGGGCCTACTGAAGCTTTCTTT.

The chain links TRBV7-2 to TRBJ1-4; 10 nucleotides agree with TRBD1. CDR1 is SGHTA and CDR2 is FQGNSA in the germline V gene. The CDR3 has 16 residues. Germline trimming cut 5 bases from V and 0 bases from J; bases unmatched to any gene: 3. This CDR3 is CASSRDRGATNEKLFF. The CDR3 nucleotides are TGTGCCAGCAGCCGGGACAGGGGAGCAACTAATGAAAAACTGTTTTTT.

V and J are TRBV19 and TRBJ1-1, with no clear D. V was pared by 3 bases and J by 3 bases, with 11 bases between. The V gene's germline CDR1 is LNHDA and CDR2 SQIVND (reference sequence). This CDR3 region has 14 residues. CDR3 DNA: TGTGCCAGTAGTATGGTGTCGGGGTACACTGAAGCTTTCTTT. Translation gives CASSMVSGYTEAFF.

This clone was picked up a small number of times. V is TRBV5-6 and J is TRBJ2-3; 8 bases fit TRBD1. This CDR3 has 15 residues. The germline gives CDR1 SGHDT, CDR2 YYEEEE. Germline trimming cut 4 bases from V and 4 bases from J; bases unmatched to any gene: 8. CDR3 protein: CASSLWTGKADTQYF. Written as DNA, the CDR3 is TGTGCCAGCAGCCTCTGGACAGGGAAGGCAGATACGCAGTATTTT.

The CDR3 spells CASSLTTWGTDTQYF. The CDR3 region has the DNA TGTGCCAGCAGTCTGACTACGTGGGGCACAGATACGCAGTATTTT. V usage is TRBV27 and J usage is TRBJ2-3; D is possibly TRBD2 (5 bases). Trimming took 5 bases from V and 1 from J, leaving 13 bases between them. Germline CDR1 MNHEY, CDR2 SMNVEV (reference sequence). CDR3 size: 15 residues.

A note on this clone: The sample contains more than one DNA sequence encoding this CDR3. The genes are TRBV5-6 and TRBJ2-2; D remains ambiguous. The CDR3 totals 14 residues. CDR1 is SGHDT and CDR2 is YYEEEE in the germline V gene. Trimming removed 1 base at V and 1 base at J, with 5 bases between. CDR3 in DNA: TGTGCCAGCAGCTTGCCACAGAACACCGGGGAGCTGTTTTTT. This encodes CASSLPQNTGELFF.

This clone has a single count. The chain has TRBV19 and TRBJ2-1; 13 bases align to TRBD2. CDR1 LNHDA and CDR2 SQIVND come from the germline V gene (reference sequence). CDR3 length: 16 amino acids. V gave up 1 base and J gave up 10 bases; unmatched junction bases: 7. Here the CDR3 DNA reads TGTGCCAGTAGTATAGGAGGACTAGCGGGGGCGGGCGAGCAGTTCTTC. Protein sequence: CASSIGGLAGAGEQFF.

This clone showed up just once. V and J are TRBV29-1 and TRBJ1-1; 8 bases fit TRBD1. The CDR3 has 13 amino acids. Per germline, CDR1 SQVTM and CDR2 ANQGSEA. Trimming cost V 7 bases and J 3 bases; bases outside gene matches: 7. Here the CDR3 DNA reads TGCAGCGGAAAACAGGGGGGTGACACTGAAGCTTTCTTT. Encoded protein: CSGKQGGDTEAFF.

Concerning this clone: Other DNA sequences in the sample encode the same CDR3. The rearrangement links TRBV30 to TRBJ2-4, with no clear D. Trimming left V 2 bases short and J 0 bases short, with 5 bases between. Germline V gene data show CDR1 as GTSNPN and CDR2 as SVGIG (reference sequence). The CDR3 consists of 13 residues. CDR3 loop: CAWSPGAKNIQYF. The CDR3 DNA sequence: TGTGCCTGGAGTCCCGGAGCCAAAAACATTCAGTACTTC.

This clone was seen a handful of times. V gene TRBV2 combines with J gene TRBJ2-7; D remains ambiguous. Trimming took off 7 bases at V and 0 bases at J, with 10 bases between the two ends. In germline, CDR1 is SNHLY, CDR2 FYNNEI. The CDR3 runs 13 residues. CDR3 residues: CASNGVGSYEQYF. In DNA, the CDR3 is TGTGCCAGCAACGGAGTTGGCTCCTACGAGCAGTACTTC.

CDR3 region: CASSLEGSGSTEAFF. The CDR3 region has the DNA TGCGCCAGCAGCTTGGAAGGGAGTGGAAGCACTGAAGCTTTCTTT. The chain couples TRBV5-1 to TRBJ1-1; D unresolved. CDR1 is SGHRS and CDR2 is YFSETQ in the germline V gene. The CDR3 has 15 amino acids. V was pared by 0 bases and J by 4 bases, with 13 bases between.